This is a list of T cell receptor beta chains from one sample in a study of blood T cell repertoires in COVID-19. The protocol was immunoSEQ multiplex PCR, while the TCRdb copy is restricted to in-frame clones and leaves out a portion. The sample shows 50,000 or so clones, around nine tenths of them seen only once. Input material: peripheral blood. The receptor set was obtained from a man aged 45-65 years with active COVID-19. The CDR3 runs from the conserved cysteine through the conserved F or W.

>TRBJ1-2|TRBV6-5
CASRPGGQPGYTF
>TRBJ2-3|TRBV2
CASSERGRASTDTQYF
>TRBJ2-6|TRBV27
CASRHRGGSGANVLTF
>TRBJ2-1|TRBV30
CAWSAHGGGDEQFF
>TRBJ2-1|TRBV6-5
CASRTSGTGDEQFF
>TRBJ1-2|TRBV30
CAWSLSSRDTF
>TRBJ2-3|TRBV7-2
CASSFTSGHLDTQYF
>TRBJ2-7|TRBV10-3
CAISSGTGRPYEQYF
>TRBJ2-2|TRBV9
CASSVRDSVSGELFF
>TRBJ1-2|TRBV12-3/TRBV12-4
CASSTENYGYTF
>TRBJ2-5|TRBV9
CASSDGGGTQYF
>TRBJ2-6|TRBV27
CASRRTGEGGGANVLTF
>TRBJ1-2|TRBV7-8
CASSLVPTDRGHGYTF
>TRBJ2-2|TRBV5-1
CASSWGQGNTGELFF
>TRBJ1-1|TRBV6-5
CASAEQGGSPEAFF
>TRBJ1-1|TRBV7-2
CASSFGLRDREAFF
>TRBJ2-2|TRBV5-1
CASCQGGGNTGELFF
>TRBJ2-3|TRBV6-6
CASSHTTDTQYF
>TRBJ2-7|TRBV7-2
CASSRTSESYEQYF
>TRBJ2-1|TRBV18
CASSLSGGIEYNEQFF
>TRBJ2-2|TRBV3-1/TRBV3-2
CASSQDRKGAATGELFF